The 18 T cell receptor beta chains in this list originate from one sample, sequenced in a study of blood T cell repertoires in COVID-19. The protocol was immunoSEQ multiplex PCR, while the TCRdb copy is restricted to in-frame clones and leaves out a portion. The sample lists over 100,000 clones; around three quarters were seen once. Sequencing was performed on peripheral blood. These receptors all come from a woman of 80 years or more with acute or convalescent COVID-19.

This sequence joins TRBV4-2 and TRBJ1-6; 8 nucleotides match TRBD1. The CDR3 spans 14 residues. CDR1 and CDR2 from the germline V gene are LGHNA and YNFKEQ. V was clipped by 1 base and J by 11 bases; unmatched bases: 4. CDR3 loop: CASSQAQGDPPLHF. The CDR3 DNA is TGTGCCAGCAGCCAAGCACAGGGGGATCCACCCCTCCACTTT.

This clone has a handful of counts. This chain joins TRBV5-1 and TRBJ2-7, with 7 bases matching TRBD1. CDR3 length: 14 residues. Trimming cost V 0 bases and J 7 bases; bases outside gene matches: 7. Germline loops: CDR1 SGHRS, CDR2 YFSETQ. In DNA, the CDR3 is TGCGCCAGCAGCTTGGCCGACAGGGCCCAAGAGCAGTACTTC. It specifies CASSLADRAQEQYF.

The chain is built from TRBV27 and TRBJ1-2, with D tentatively TRBD1 (5 bases). Germline assignment: CDR1 MNHEY and CDR2 SMNVEV (reference sequence). V was trimmed by 2 bases and J by 4 bases, leaving 8 bases between them. This CDR3 spans 13 amino acids. In DNA, the CDR3 is TGTGCCAGCAGTTTAAGGGGATCCTATGGCTACACCTTC. Its protein product is CASSLRGSYGYTF.

The chain is built from TRBV5-4 and TRBJ2-2; 8 positions agree with TRBD1. The CDR3 length is 14 residues. Per germline, CDR1 SGHNT and CDR2 YYREEE (reference sequence). Germline trimming cut 4 bases from V and 6 bases from J; bases unmatched to any gene: 5. The CDR3 DNA sequence: TGTGCCAGCAGCCAGACAGGGGAGGCCGGGGAGCTGTTTTTT. This encodes CASSQTGEAGELFF.

This clone was counted a few times. The CDR3 sequence is CASSHPSGASNTGELFF. CDR3 sequence (DNA): TGTGCCAGCAGCCATCCTAGCGGAGCTTCGAACACCGGGGAGCTGTTTTTT. The V gene is TRBV3-1 (or the pseudogene TRBV3-2), the J gene TRBJ2-2; TRBD2 matches at 7 bases. The germline V gene encodes CDR1 LGHDT and CDR2 YNNKEL (reference sequence). V shed 3 bases and J 0 bases; nucleotides not matched to a gene: 7. The CDR3 extends over 17 amino acids.

This chain joins TRBV19 and TRBJ1-3; D is unresolved. CDR1 LNHDA and CDR2 SQIVND come from the germline V gene (reference sequence). V was clipped by 4 bases and J by 4 bases, with 5 bases between them. The length of the CDR3 is 12 residues. CDR3 sequence (DNA): TGTGCCAGTAGTAGACAAGGAAACACCATATATTTT. Translating gives CASSRQGNTIYF.

V gene TRBV28 combines with J gene TRBJ1-2; D not certain. This CDR3 has 12 residues. The V gene's germline CDR1 is MDHEN and CDR2 SYDVKM. Trimming cost V 6 bases and J 6 bases, with 11 bases left between them. The CDR3 DNA sequence: TGTGCCAGCAGCTTGACTGAGAATGGCTACACCTTC. It translates to CASSLTENGYTF.

The V call is TRBV10-3, the J call TRBJ2-7; 10 bases align to TRBD2. Germline CDR1 ENHRY, CDR2 SYGVKD. This CDR3 contains 16 residues. Trimming removed 2 bases from V and 5 bases from J; junction bases left unmatched: 9. CDR3 in amino acids: CAISERGPGTSDEQYF. For the CDR3, the DNA is TGTGCCATCAGTGAGAGGGGCCCCGGGACTAGCGACGAGCAGTACTTC.

The chain has TRBV10-2 and TRBJ2-3; TRBD2 agrees at 12 bases. Germline lookup yields CDR1 WSHSY and CDR2 SAAADI. The CDR3 length is 15 residues. Unmatched junction bases numbered 5, after V lost 9 bases and J lost 1 base. Written as DNA, the CDR3 is TGCGCCAGTGCTCTAGCGGGGGGGGGCACAGATACGCAGTATTTT. Protein sequence: CASALAGGGTDTQYF.

V usage is TRBV18 and J usage is TRBJ1-5; D perhaps matches TRBD1 (5 bases). Germline CDR1 reads KGHSH; CDR2 reads LQKENI. Trimming removed 2 bases at V and 4 bases at J, with 6 bases between. The CDR3 has 13 residues. The CDR3 nucleotides read TGTGCCAGCTCACCAGCAGGGAATCAGCCCCAGCATTTT. Protein: CASSPAGNQPQHF. Combining the CDR3 with reference TRBV18 and TRBJ1-5 gives the whole variable domain NAGVMQNPRHLVRRRGQEARLRCSPMKGHSHVYWYRQLPEEGLKFMVYLQKENIIDESGMPKERFSAEFPKEGPSILRIQQVVRGDSAAYFCASSPAGNQPQHFGDGTRLSIL.

The CDR3 region is CASSYSGAEIYEQYF. The CDR3 nucleotides read TGTGCCAGCAGTTACTCAGGGGCCGAGATTTACGAGCAGTACTTC. The genes are TRBV6-5 and TRBJ2-7; tentative D call: TRBD1 (5 bases). This CDR3 comprises 15 residues. Germline V CDR1 and CDR2: MNHEY, SVGAGI. The V end lost 0 bases, the J end lost 4 bases, and 13 bases lay between the germline ends.

The chain employs TRBV19 and TRBJ1-1; the D gene is possibly TRBD1 (5 bases). Germline lookup yields CDR1 LNHDA and CDR2 SQIVND (reference sequence). The CDR3 totals 13 residues. Trimming shortened V by 1 base and J by 3 bases, and 6 bases separated the two germline ends. The CDR3 DNA is TGTGCCAGTAGTATAGTAGGGGACACTGAAGCTTTCTTT. It is translated as CASSIVGDTEAFF.

The J gene is TRBJ2-3, the V gene TRBV7-8; 10 nucleotides match TRBD2. V dropped 1 base and J dropped 5; count of bases not matched to a gene: 6. Germline CDR1 and CDR2: SGHVS and FQNEAQ. CDR3 length equals 16 residues. CDR3 sequence: CASSLGVGLALDTQYF. CDR3 bases: TGTGCCAGCAGCTTAGGGGTGGGACTAGCGCTAGATACGCAGTATTTT.

The rearrangement joins TRBV19 to TRBJ2-1; 8 bases are shared with TRBD2. Germline V CDR1 and CDR2: LNHDA, SQIVND (reference sequence). V gave up 5 bases and J gave up 7 bases; unmatched junction bases: 7. The CDR3 is 14 amino acids. CDR3 loop: CASSAGGGLNEQFF. The CDR3 coding sequence is TGTGCCAGTAGTGCCGGGGGGGGTTTAAATGAGCAGTTCTTC.

This clone was seen just once. The chain employs TRBV5-5 and TRBJ1-2, with 8 nucleotides matching TRBD1. Trimming cost V 0 bases and J 6 bases; bases outside gene matches: 1. The CDR3 covers 13 residues. CDR1 and CDR2 (germline): SGHKS, YYEKEE (reference sequence). The CDR3 here is CASSLGTGNGYTF. The CDR3 DNA reads TGTGCCAGCAGCTTGGGGACAGGGAATGGCTACACCTTC.

V is TRBV19 and J is TRBJ1-1; 12 bases agree with TRBD1. This CDR3 is 18 amino acids long. Unmatched junction bases numbered 9, after V lost 3 bases and J lost 1 base. Germline V gives CDR1 LNHDA, CDR2 SQIVND (reference sequence). The CDR3 nucleotides are TGTGCCAGTAGTATGCCCGGGACAGGGGGCTTGAGGAACACTGAAGCTTTCTTT. It yields the protein CASSMPGTGGLRNTEAFF.

The V gene is TRBV6-5, the J gene TRBJ1-1; D gene unclear. V lost 6 bases to trimming and J lost 0 bases, with 11 bases between them. Per germline, CDR1 MNHEY and CDR2 SVGAGI. The CDR3 runs to 14 residues. The CDR3 is CASRMEGMNTEAFF. The CDR3 coding sequence is TGTGCCAGCAGAATGGAGGGAATGAACACTGAAGCTTTCTTT.

The CDR3: CASSVQGAVGYTF. The CDR3 DNA follows: TGTGCCAGCAGTGTACAGGGGGCGGTTGGCTACACCTTC. The gene calls are TRBV12-3 or TRBV12-4 and TRBJ1-2, with 9 bases aligning to TRBD1. The CDR3 is 13 residues long. J lost 7 bases, V lost 5 bases, and 5 bases had no gene match.